This T cell receptor (beta chain) was recovered during a study of blood T cells in healthy people across ages. It was with a sample-barcoded 5' primer and a J-beta primer mix that a second PCR of roughly 7 to 12 cycles was run. A 12-random-nucleotide template-switch adaptor tagged each cDNA molecule. TCRdb recomputed calls from the 5' RACE reads with MiXCR, one row per CDR3 protein. The data show hundreds of thousands of distinct CDR3 sequences, 40% to 45% seen once. This CDR3 is built from 20 residues. Germline lookup yields CDR1 SEHNR and CDR2 FQNEAQ (reference sequence). Deletions cut 5 bases from V and 4 bases from J, with 27 bases between. This clonotype has a handful of counts. As yet, its antigen is unknown. General study findings and limits: The CMV status of each donor remained undetermined, and this could have confounded shifts in expanded clonotypes. It was the long-lived donors that had more naive CD4+ cells and higher diversity than aged donors. Measured against age, TCR beta diversity per million T cells decreased in a roughly linear manner.

V usage is TRBV7-9 and J usage is TRBJ2-6; maybe TRBD2 (6 bases). This clonotype was obtained from an elderly man in good health. The specimen sequenced was blood. In DNA, the CDR3 is TGTGCCAGCAGCACCAACGGGGGACGGACCGCGGTTAAGGGGGCCAACGTCCTGACTTTC. It codes for CASSTNGGRTAVKGANVLTF.